This is a list of T cell receptor beta chains from one sample in a study of blood T cell repertoires in COVID-19. TCRdb keeps only in-frame clones here, not all; method: immunoSEQ multiplex PCR. Of about 240,000 clones listed, 75% to 85% are singletons. The source material was peripheral blood. Every receptor here comes from a woman aged 55-70 years with active or convalescent COVID-19. Each CDR3 is given with its conserved first and last residue. Each record gives: D gene, V gene, J gene, clone size, CDR3 DNA, CDR3 protein. A D gene is named only where the DNA matches it firmly. Size tells how often a clone was seen (once, few, many) or the class of an expanded clone, and some rows leave it out.

.	TRBV20-1	TRBJ1-1	once	TGCAGTGCTAGTGACTCGGGACACCCGAACACTGAAGCTTTCTTT	CSASDSGHPNTEAFF
.	TRBV11-3	TRBJ2-1	.	TGTGCCAGCATGGGGGGGGCAAGGAATGAGCAGTTCTTC	CASMGGARNEQFF
TRBD1	TRBV9	TRBJ1-1	.	TGTGCCAGCAGCGCAAGACAGGGAGCGAACACTGAAGCTTTCTTT	CASSARQGANTEAFF
.	TRBV11-2	TRBJ2-2	.	TGTGCCAGCAGCCCGCGTGGAGGGGGCCGGACCGGGGAGCTGTTTTTT	CASSPRGGGRTGELFF
.	TRBV29-1	TRBJ1-4	.	TGCAGCGTTGAGTTCGTCTCAACTAATGAAAAACTGTTTTTT	CSVEFVSTNEKLFF
.	TRBV19	TRBJ1-2	.	TGTGCCAGTAGTGACCCAGGTCTCTATGGCTACACCTTC	CASSDPGLYGYTF
TRBD2	TRBV18	TRBJ2-7	.	TGTGCCAGCTCACCGGGGAGGGACGAGCAGTACTTC	CASSPGRDEQYF
TRBD1	TRBV5-1	TRBJ1-5	.	TGCGCCAGCAGCTTGGATGGTACAGGGGTCAATCAGCCCCAGCATTTT	CASSLDGTGVNQPQHF
TRBD2	TRBV7-2	TRBJ2-1	.	TGTGCCAGCAGCCGCGGAGTAGCGGGAGCCAATGAGCAGTTCTTC	CASSRGVAGANEQFF
TRBD1	TRBV18	TRBJ1-5	.	TGTGCCAGCTCACCGGGACAGGGTGTGTTGGGCAATCAGCCCCAGCATTTT	CASSPGQGVLGNQPQHF
.	TRBV6-1	TRBJ1-5	.	TGTGCCAGCAGTGAAGGTGAGAGGGGCAATCAGCCCCAGCATTTT	CASSEGERGNQPQHF
TRBD1	TRBV10-1	TRBJ1-1	.	TGCGCCAGCAGACCCGGACAGGGAAACACTGAAGCTTTCTTT	CASRPGQGNTEAFF
TRBD1	TRBV6-5	TRBJ1-6	.	TGTGCCAGCAGTTATAGGACAGGGGATTCACCCCTCCACTTT	CASSYRTGDSPLHF
TRBD2	TRBV28	TRBJ2-3	.	TGTGCCAGCAGTTTATTGGCGGGGGGACGCACAGATACGCAGTATTTT	CASSLLAGGRTDTQYF
TRBD1	TRBV16	TRBJ1-2	.	TGTGCCAGCAGCCTTGGGACAGGGGGAGGCTATGGCTACACCTTC	CASSLGTGGGYGYTF
.	TRBV19	TRBJ1-5	once	TGTGCCAGTAGTATAGACCAGGTCAATCAGCCCCAGCATTTT	CASSIDQVNQPQHF
TRBD1	TRBV7-8	TRBJ1-6	once	TGTGCCAGCAGCCAGGCGACAGGGTATAATTCACCCCTCCACTTT	CASSQATGYNSPLHF
.	TRBV7-9	TRBJ1-2	.	TGTGCCAGCAGCTTGTTCGAAGGTACGGGAGACTATGGCTACACCTTC	CASSLFEGTGDYGYTF
.	TRBV15	TRBJ2-2	.	TGTGCCACCAGCAGAGCCCCCAAGGGAGCCGGGGAGCTGTTTTTT	CATSRAPKGAGELFF
.	TRBV9	TRBJ2-5	.	TGTGCCAGCAGCGCCGAGGGGGGGACAGGAGAGACCCAGTACTTC	CASSAEGGTGETQYF
.	TRBV7-9	TRBJ1-5	.	TGTGCCAGCAGCTTAGCGCACGGGAATCAGCCCCAGCATTTT	CASSLAHGNQPQHF
TRBD1	TRBV5-1	TRBJ2-2	.	TGCGCCAGCAGCTTGGGAACAGGGGCTACAGGGACCGGGGAGCTGTTTTTT	CASSLGTGATGTGELFF
TRBD2	TRBV9	TRBJ2-3	.	TGTGCCAGCAGCGTCGGGACTAGCGGGGTGTTCACAGATACGCAGTATTTT	CASSVGTSGVFTDTQYF
.	TRBV12-3/TRBV12-4	TRBJ2-7	.	TGTGCCAGCAGTTTCCACACAGGGCTGCAGTACTTC	CASSFHTGLQYF
.	TRBV11-2	TRBJ1-5	.	TGTGCCAGCAGCTCCCGGACAGATCGGTTCGGGCCCCAGCATTTT	CASSSRTDRFGPQHF
.	TRBV19	TRBJ1-1	.	TGTGCCAGTAATAGTTGGGGGGACCCCATGAACACTGAAGCTTTCTTT	CASNSWGDPMNTEAFF
TRBD1	TRBV10-3	TRBJ1-2	.	TGTGCCATCAGTAAAGGACAGGGAGGAGGCTACACCTTC	CAISKGQGGGYTF
TRBD1	TRBV7-9	TRBJ1-1	.	TGTGCCAGCAGCCCAGACAGGGGGCCGGCTTTCTTT	CASSPDRGPAFF
.	TRBV7-2	TRBJ1-2	.	TGTGCCAGCAGCTTAGATCTAACAGGGAGAGGCTACACCTTC	CASSLDLTGRGYTF
.	TRBV3-1/TRBV3-2	TRBJ2-7	.	TGTGCCAGCAGCCAAGCCATTACGGGCGAGCAGTACTTC	CASSQAITGEQYF
TRBD1	TRBV19	TRBJ1-5	.	TGTGCCAGTAGTATAGATAGGTTCGGGACAGGGGCGTATAGCAATCAGCCCCAGCATTTT	CASSIDRFGTGAYSNQPQHF
.	TRBV2	TRBJ2-5	.	TGTGCCAGCTCCCAGGTAGAGACCCAGTACTTC	CASSQVETQYF
TRBD1	TRBV7-9	TRBJ2-7	few	TGTGCCAGCAGCTTGGGGGACAGAGGGCAGTACTTC	CASSLGDRGQYF
.	TRBV6-2/TRBV6-3	TRBJ2-6	.	TGTGCCAGCAGTTACGTGGCAGGGAAGGGCTCTGGGGCCAACGTCCTGACTTTC	CASSYVAGKGSGANVLTF
.	TRBV18	TRBJ1-6	.	TGTGCCAGCTCACCGATGTCGGGTCCCTATAATTCACCCCTCCACTTT	CASSPMSGPYNSPLHF
TRBD1	TRBV7-9	TRBJ1-1	.	TGTGCCAGCAGCTTCCGCCAGGGGGGAACTGAAGCTTTCTTT	CASSFRQGGTEAFF
.	TRBV7-2	TRBJ1-1	few	TGTGCCAGCAGGTCCCAGGGGTTCACTGAAGCTTTCTTT	CASRSQGFTEAFF
.	TRBV19	TRBJ1-5	.	TGTGCCTCGAGCCGAGACAGCAGCCCTAGCAATCAGCCCCAGCATTTT	CASSRDSSPSNQPQHF
.	TRBV5-1	TRBJ1-6	.	TGCGCCAGCAGCTTGACAGGGAGCTCCTATAATTCACCCCTCCACTTT	CASSLTGSSYNSPLHF
.	TRBV6-5	TRBJ1-1	.	TGTGCCAGCCCGAGATCCCGGAACACTGAAGCTTTCTTT	CASPRSRNTEAFF
.	TRBV19	TRBJ1-5	.	TGTGCCAGTAGTGTAGCCAGGGGAGTCAATCAGCCCCAGCATTTT	CASSVARGVNQPQHF
TRBD1	TRBV27	TRBJ2-1	few	TGTGCCAGCAGTAGACGACAGGGATTAAGTGAGCAGTTCTTC	CASSRRQGLSEQFF
TRBD1	TRBV19	TRBJ1-5	.	TGTGCCAGTAGTGATCAGGGGGGCAATCAGCCCCAGCATTTT	CASSDQGGNQPQHF
.	TRBV6-1	TRBJ2-3	once	TGTGCCAGCAGGGAAGCGGTAGCGCAGTATTTT	CASREAVAQYF
TRBD2	TRBV19	TRBJ2-3	.	TGTGCCAGTACGGGCGGGGGGCGTACAGATACGCAGTATTTT	CASTGGGRTDTQYF
TRBD1	TRBV5-1	TRBJ2-7	.	TGCGCCAGCAGCGCCCGGGACAGGGACGAGCAGTACTTC	CASSARDRDEQYF
.	TRBV10-3	TRBJ1-1	.	TGTGCCACCCCTCTCCGGCGGGGAAGGTTGTCTGAAGCTTTCTTT	CATPLRRGRLSEAFF
TRBD1	TRBV2	TRBJ2-5	.	TGTGCCAGCAGTGACGGGGACAGGAGCGCAGAGACCCAGTACTTC	CASSDGDRSAETQYF
.	TRBV28	TRBJ1-5	few	TGTGCCAGCAGCCTCGCGGGGGGCTCAAGCAATCAGCCCCAGCATTTT	CASSLAGGSSNQPQHF
TRBD2	TRBV24-1	TRBJ2-3	once	TGTGCCACCAGTAGCGGGGAGACCACAGATACGCAGTATTTT	CATSSGETTDTQYF
TRBD2	TRBV11-1	TRBJ2-1	once	TGTGCCAGCAGCCGGATTAAAAGCGGGGGGGGAAATGAGCAGTTCTTC	CASSRIKSGGGNEQFF
TRBD2	TRBV19	TRBJ2-1	.	TGTGCCAGTAGTGTGACTAGCGGGGGGGCGAGGGAGCAGTTCTTC	CASSVTSGGAREQFF
.	TRBV19	TRBJ1-6	.	TGTGCCAGTAGCCAGGGGTGGGGTTCACCCCTCCACTTT	CASSQGWGSPLHF
.	TRBV4-3	TRBJ1-2	.	TGCGCCAGCAGCCAATTGGGGCCTAACTATGGCTACACCTTC	CASSQLGPNYGYTF
TRBD1	TRBV6-5	TRBJ1-1	few	TGTGCCAGCAGGGCAACGGGACAGGGTTTCACTGAAGCTTTCTTT	CASRATGQGFTEAFF